This T cell receptor (beta chain) came from a study of CD8 T cells in ankylosing spondylitis. The study's findings and limits: Disease-linked clones proved CD8+ and comparatively uncommon in peripheral blood. What appeared characteristic of ankylosing spondylitis blood was a TCR beta motif of seven to nine highly homologous variants.

Scientists made TCR beta libraries using quantitative 5'-RACE with molecular barcodes. TCRdb used MiXCR to reprocess the 5' RACE reads, holding one entry per CDR3 protein. Found here are around 300,000 distinct CDR3 sequences, roughly 15% of them singletons; the top ten hold about 1%. This clonotype was found many times. What it binds is not known. Germline trimming cut 6 bases from V and 4 bases from J; bases unmatched to any gene: 6. In germline, CDR1 is MNHNS, CDR2 SASEGT. This CDR3 region has 14 residues. Sequenced sample: blood, either unsorted or a sorted T cell fraction (not recorded which). The chain employs TRBV6-1 and TRBJ1-2; 9 bases match TRBD1. This clonotype originated in a male donor with ankylosing spondylitis or in good health (not recorded which). Here the CDR3 DNA reads TGTGCCAGCAGCAGGACAGGGGAGGGCTATGGCTACACCTTC. Encoded protein: CASSRTGEGYGYTF.